A selection of T cell receptor beta chains follows, all from one sample in a study of T cell changes during pregnancy in multiple sclerosis. Libraries were prepared by immunoSEQ multiplex PCR; TCRdb keeps only in-frame clonotypes and omits some of them. The data contain about 46,000 clones, more than 85% of them singletons. Material: CD8+ T cells from peripheral blood mononuclear cells, obtained in the second trimester of pregnancy. Source of these receptors: a female donor with multiple sclerosis, enrolled in a pregnancy study. The conserved cysteine and the conserved F or W are not part of the CDR3 here.

CDR3	V
ASSATGYGFAEAF	TRBV19
SVESEAGGWKF	TRBV29-1
ASRPGQGLYEQY	TRBV7-8
SAPRVYEQY	TRBV20-1
ASSQDGAGRGYT	TRBV4-3
ASSIPGQGAYEQY	TRBV19
ASSPLGTDTQY	TRBV7-3
ASSLGGGADTQY	TRBV7-6
ASGLEESYEQY	TRBV12-5
ASSPGANGNTIY	TRBV5-4
ASSLPGGGEQY	TRBV7-9
ASSFTSGDSYNEQF	TRBV7-6
ASTSFDMAF	TRBV6-5
ASKGAGDTGELF	TRBV19
AAGDSYEQY	TRBV7-9